The entry that follows covers one TCR beta chain sequence. Its antigen is unknown. The sample belongs to a study of T cell responses to AZD1222 COVID-19 vaccine. At the level of the study: Pooling of second doses given at about 4 or about 12 weeks was done. General study points: In a largely white British group with more females than males, clonal diversity was possibly underestimated.

CDR3 length equals 15 residues. Trimming pared 0 bases from V and 4 bases from J, leaving 12 bases between. Germline V gives CDR1 SGHDN, CDR2 FVKESK. Profiled with immunoSEQ multiplex PCR; TCRdb holds only in-frame clones, not every one. The data contain around 90,000 clones, 88% of them singletons. The V gene is TRBV14, the J gene TRBJ1-1; the D is unclear. Sequencing was performed on peripheral blood, taken on day 0 of AZD1222 vaccination. This TCR was sampled from an adult in good health. The CDR3 spells CASSQDLGLTTEAFF. The CDR3 DNA sequence: TGTGCCAGCAGCCAAGATTTAGGGTTAACCACTGAAGCTTTCTTT.